This T cell receptor (beta chain) was profiled in a study of CD8+ T cells in alopecia areata. Study-wide context: Those treated were given oral tofacitinib at 5 to 10 mg twice daily. Patients in the study were on tofacitinib for 6 to 18 months, then off it for 6 months.

The CDR3 contains 16 residues. The germline gives CDR1 SGDLS, CDR2 YYNGEE. Unmatched junction bases numbered 13, after V lost 5 bases and J lost 6 bases. Reverse transcribed after extraction, RNA yielded cDNA as the sequencing template. The table came from immunoSEQ multiplex PCR; TCRdb's copy has only in-frame clones and leaves some out. The repertoire holds approximately 59,000 clones, more than 40% seen once, with approximately 17% in the top ten. Those with alopecia areata gave lesional scalp punch biopsies and peripheral blood. Points from the study as a whole: Affected lesional scalp, above all in alopecia totalis/universalis, was more clonal than normal scalp.

A few counts support this clone. Its specificity is unknown. Here the sequenced sample was CD8+ T cells sorted from blood, taken at week 0. The rearrangement links TRBV9 to TRBJ1-1, with TRBD1 matching over 10 bases. The receptor comes from a human donor with alopecia areata. This CDR3 reads CASRPNLRDRGSEAFF. For the CDR3, the DNA is TGTGCCAGCAGGCCCAACCTTCGGGACAGGGGATCTGAAGCTTTCTTT.